This T cell receptor beta chain was recorded in a study of T-cell reconstitution after alpha-beta-depleted transplantation in children. A library of TCRbeta sequences, prepared with unique molecular identifiers, was generated. In TCRdb, the PCR reads were re-called with MiXCR into one record per CDR3 protein. The table includes 350,000 to 450,000 distinct CDR3 sequences, roughly 22% detected once. This clonotype was seen a few times. The source was PBMCs from the stem cell graft donor, collected from the stem cell graft. The clonotype originates from a human donor who donated a stem cell graft to a child with acute myeloid leukemia.

DNA for the CDR3: TGTGCCAGCGGACGATCAGCAGATACGCAGTATTTT. Encoded protein: CASGRSADTQYF. The chain joins TRBV6-2 or TRBV6-3 to TRBJ2-3, with D unclear. The V end lost 8 bases, the J end lost 4 bases, and 10 bases lay between the germline ends. CDR1 is MNHEY and CDR2 is SVGEGT in the germline V gene. This CDR3 has 12 amino acids.